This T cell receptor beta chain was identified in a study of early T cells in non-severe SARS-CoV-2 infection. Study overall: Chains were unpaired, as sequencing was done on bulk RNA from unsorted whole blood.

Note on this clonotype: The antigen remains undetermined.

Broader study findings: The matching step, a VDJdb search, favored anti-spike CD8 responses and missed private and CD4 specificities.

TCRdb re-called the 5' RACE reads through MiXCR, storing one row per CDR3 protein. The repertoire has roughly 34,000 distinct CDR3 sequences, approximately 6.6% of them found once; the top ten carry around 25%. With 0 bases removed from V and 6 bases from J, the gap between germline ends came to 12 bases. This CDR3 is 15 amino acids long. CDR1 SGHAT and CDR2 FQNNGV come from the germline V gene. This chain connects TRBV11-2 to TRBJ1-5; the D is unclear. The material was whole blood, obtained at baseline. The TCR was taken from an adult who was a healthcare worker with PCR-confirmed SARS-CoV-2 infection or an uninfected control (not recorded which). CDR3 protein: CASSLDSGVGQPQHF. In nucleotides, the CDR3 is TGTGCCAGCAGCTTAGATTCCGGGGTTGGTCAGCCCCAGCATTTT.